This TCR beta chain was captured by sequencing in a study of blood T cell repertoires in COVID-19. CDR1 is SNHLY, CDR2 FYNNEI, per germline. CDR3 size: 16 residues. V lost 5 bases and J lost 5, with 18 bases in between. Original methodology: Counts of nucleated cells, estimated from reference gene primer amplification, were obtained. Assay used: immunoSEQ multiplex PCR; TCRdb lists only in-frame clones, some missing. The D gene and trimming were derived from the DNA, and the V and J assignments and clone size from that table. The sample includes 90,000 or so clones, roughly 88% of them seen just once.

The V and J genes are TRBV2 and TRBJ1-4; D is ambiguous. This receptor was identified in a man aged 60 to 69 with acute or convalescent COVID-19. The sequencing sample was made of peripheral blood. CDR3 DNA: TGTGCCAGCAGTAAAATACTCTTCCCTCCCAATGAAAAACTGTTTTTT. It specifies CASSKILFPPNEKLFF.